This T cell receptor (beta chain) was identified during a study of cytotoxic CD8 clonotypes in ibrutinib-treated CLL. Study as a whole: Across the patients, some eleven were relapsed/refractory, 15 treatment-naive and roughly 17 IGHV unmutated. Broader study findings: Shared public clonotypes were rare, and on treatment they either got smaller or stayed the same.

This clone was found a few times. Its matching antigen is unknown. Germline V gene data show CDR1 as MNHNS and CDR2 as SASEGT. With 4 bases removed from V and 0 bases from J, the gap between germline ends came to 7 bases. The CDR3 length is 15 residues. Generated by immunoSEQ multiplex PCR, the TCRdb table keeps only in-frame clones and is missing some. Among about 160,000 clones, approximately 84% were seen once, and the ten largest hold 3.5% to 5.5%. This rearrangement joins TRBV6-1 to TRBJ2-6, with unresolved D. The receptor was isolated from a human donor with chronic lymphocytic leukemia. Sequenced material: PBMCs, taken after 24 months of ibrutinib treatment. The CDR3 protein is CASSGRISGANVLTF. CDR3 nucleotides: TGTGCCAGCAGTGGACGGATCTCTGGGGCCAACGTCCTGACTTTC.